The 25 T cell receptor beta chains below all came from one sample that was sequenced in a study of memory CD4+ T cells and cytomegalovirus serostatus. Sequenced by immunoSEQ multiplex PCR; TCRdb stores in-frame clones only, minus some. This table holds under 45,000 clones, about 79% found once. Single viable CD3+CD4+CD8-CD45RO+ cells were sorted as the memory CD4+ T cells. Sequenced sample: memory CD4+ T cells from blood. These receptors originate from an adult in good health and CMV-seronegative.

The J gene is TRBJ1-1, the V gene TRBV7-2, with D unclear. Between the trimmed V and J ends, which lost 5 bases and 8 bases, there was a span of 15 bases. The CDR3 covers 13 residues. The germline V gene encodes CDR1 SGHTA and CDR2 FQGNSA. The CDR3 sequence is CASSGRLATEAFF. The CDR3 coding sequence is TGTGCCAGCAGCGGACGATTAGCTACCGAAGCTTTCTTT.

This clone was seen only a few times. As DNA, the CDR3 is TGCGCCAGCAGCCCGGGACTATACGACTACAATGAGCAGTTCTTC. Its protein product is CASSPGLYDYNEQFF. The chain uses TRBV5-1 and TRBJ2-1, with TRBD2 matching 7 bases. Germline V gives CDR1 SGHRS, CDR2 YFSETQ. The CDR3 contains 15 residues. Trimming cost V 4 bases and J 3 bases; bases outside gene matches: 7.

V is TRBV7-9 and J is TRBJ1-1; a weak D match, TRBD1 (5 bases). V was trimmed by 5 bases and J by 3 bases, leaving 16 bases between them. The CDR3 is 15 residues long. Germline CDR1 is SEHNR and CDR2 is FQNEAQ (reference sequence). CDR3 region: CASSLPSVGDTEAFF. As DNA, the CDR3 is TGTGCCAGCAGCCTCCCGTCCGTGGGGGACACTGAAGCTTTCTTT.

The genes are TRBV28 and TRBJ2-3, with D tentatively TRBD1 (6 bases). Between the trimmed V and J ends, which lost 3 bases and 2 bases, there was a span of 15 bases. The CDR3 length is 16 residues. CDR1 is MDHEN and CDR2 is SYDVKM in the germline V gene. In nucleotides, the CDR3 is TGTGCCAGCAGTTTTTCGCCGAGGGGGTTCACAGATACGCAGTATTTT. Translated: CASSFSPRGFTDTQYF.

This clone showed up just a few times. The CDR3 region has the DNA TGTGCCAGCAGTTCCCCTCGACAGGGAATGAACACTGAAGCTTTCTTT. Translating gives CASSSPRQGMNTEAFF. This chain links TRBV28 with TRBJ1-1; 7 nucleotides match TRBD1. Looked up from germline, CDR1 is MDHEN and CDR2 is SYDVKM. V was pared by 4 bases and J by 0 bases, with 8 bases of the junction left unmatched. The CDR3 has 16 amino acids.

This clone was seen a handful of times. The chain is built from TRBV30 and TRBJ2-3, with 13 bases lining up with TRBD2. The CDR3 loop spans 15 amino acids. The V segment lost 2 bases and the J segment 3 bases; nucleotides outside the gene matches: 2. The germline CDR1 and CDR2 sequences are GTSNPN and SVGIG (reference sequence). As DNA, the CDR3 is TGTGCCTGGAGTCCGGGACTAGCGGGAACAGATACGCAGTATTTT. This translates into CAWSPGLAGTDTQYF.

The chain combines TRBV7-9 with TRBJ2-5, with unresolved D. Germline V gives CDR1 SEHNR, CDR2 FQNEAQ (reference sequence). The CDR3 runs to 11 residues. V lost 4 bases to trimming and J lost 4 bases, with 4 bases between them. CDR3: CASSYTETQYF. CDR3 in DNA: TGTGCCAGCAGCTATACAGAGACCCAGTACTTC.

The genes are TRBV7-2 and TRBJ2-6; TRBD1 matches 8 bases. The CDR3 sequence is 18 residues long. In germline, CDR1 is SGHTA, CDR2 FQGNSA. The V segment lost 2 bases and the J segment 3 bases; nucleotides outside the gene matches: 9. CDR3 coding DNA: TGTGCCAGCAGCTTACTCCCAGGGGGCGTCCATGGGGCCAACGTCCTGACTTTC. Its translation: CASSLLPGGVHGANVLTF.

The V gene is TRBV7-9, the J gene TRBJ2-6, with D unclear. V lost 4 bases to trimming and J lost 3 bases, with 10 bases between them. This CDR3 has 15 residues. Per the germline V gene, CDR1 is SEHNR and CDR2 is FQNEAQ (reference sequence). CDR3 sequence (DNA): TGTGCCAGCAGCTCGAATGTAGGTGGGGCCAACGTCCTGACTTTC. Protein sequence: CASSSNVGGANVLTF.

This chain joins TRBV30 and TRBJ2-7; no clear D. The germline V and J ends were trimmed by 2 bases and 1 base, with 6 bases remaining between them. Germline CDR1 and CDR2: GTSNPN and SVGIG (reference sequence). This CDR3 has 12 amino acids. CDR3 amino acids: CAWSSASYEQYF. The CDR3 DNA follows: TGTGCCTGGAGTTCCGCTTCCTACGAGCAGTACTTC.

This clone was counted a few times. The chain combines TRBV5-4 with TRBJ1-1; TRBD1 might be the D (6 bases). The CDR3 is 13 residues long. The V gene's germline CDR1 is SGHNT and CDR2 YYREEE (reference sequence). Trimming took 1 base from V and 4 from J, leaving 8 bases between them. In nucleotides, the CDR3 is TGTGCCAGCAGCTTGACAGGGTTCACTGAAGCTTTCTTT. Protein sequence: CASSLTGFTEAFF.

This chain connects TRBV21-1 to TRBJ1-5. TRBV21-1 is a pseudogene locus. The CDR3 runs to 14 residues. As DNA, the CDR3 is TGTGCCAGCAGCAAAGTAAGTAGCAATCAGCCCCAGCATTTT. Amino acid sequence: CASSKVSSNQPQHF.

The chain recombines TRBV28 with TRBJ2-7; 12 bases fit TRBD2. CDR1 and CDR2 (germline): MDHEN, SYDVKM. The CDR3 has 14 residues. J gave up 3 bases and V 6 bases, and 3 bases lay outside the gene matches. This chain's CDR3 is CASRPSGRVYEQYF. CDR3 in DNA: TGTGCCAGCAGGCCTAGCGGGAGGGTCTACGAGCAGTACTTC.

The V call is TRBV19, the J call TRBJ1-1; 7 nucleotides agree with TRBD1. The CDR3 covers 13 residues. V lost 7 bases, J lost 0 bases, and 2 bases stayed unmatched. Looked up from germline, CDR1 is LNHDA and CDR2 is SQIVND (reference sequence). CDR3 region: CASKGQLNTEAFF. In nucleotides, the CDR3 is TGTGCCAGTAAGGGACAGTTGAACACTGAAGCTTTCTTT.

The chain links TRBV11-2 to TRBJ1-1, with D hard to call. The CDR3 runs 16 residues. Per the germline V gene, CDR1 is SGHAT and CDR2 is FQNNGV. V was pared by 5 bases and J by 4 bases, with 20 bases between. The CDR3 region is CASSGDRQPLGTEAFF. The CDR3 region has the DNA TGTGCCAGCAGCGGAGATCGGCAGCCCCTGGGCACTGAAGCTTTCTTT.

The rearrangement joins TRBV30 to TRBJ2-1; D tentatively fits TRBD1 or TRBD2 (5 bases each). The V gene's germline CDR1 is GTSNPN and CDR2 SVGIG (reference sequence). The CDR3 has 12 residues. Trimming stripped 1 base from V and 5 bases from J, with 6 bases between. Here the CDR3 reads CAWSAGHNEQFF. The DNA of the CDR3 is TGTGCCTGGAGTGCGGGGCACAATGAGCAGTTCTTC. Full variable domain (remainder filled in from reference TRBV30 and TRBJ2-1): SQTIHQWPATLVQPVGSPLSLECTVEGTSNPNLYWYRQAAGRGLQLLFYSVGIGQISSEVPQNLSASRPQDRQFILSSKKLLLSDSGFYLCAWSAGHNEQFFGPGTRLTVL.

This rearrangement joins TRBV7-6 to TRBJ2-2, with 8 bases that match TRBD1. The ends lost 4 bases at V and 4 bases at J; junction bases unmatched: 5. The CDR3 has 15 residues. Germline loops: CDR1 SGHVS, CDR2 FNYEAQ. In DNA form, the CDR3 reads TGTGCCAGCAGCTCACGACAGGGGAGCACCGGGGAGCTGTTTTTT. As protein: CASSSRQGSTGELFF.

The gene calls are TRBV30 and TRBJ1-3; D uncertain. CDR3 length: 12 amino acids. The germline gives CDR1 GTSNPN, CDR2 SVGIG (reference sequence). V was shortened by 7 bases and J by 5 bases, with 12 bases between the two germline ends. Here the CDR3 DNA reads TGTGCCTTACTAAGTGGTAGAAACACCATATATTTT. It specifies CALLSGRNTIYF.

The rearrangement links TRBV9 to TRBJ2-2; the D gene is possibly TRBD2 (5 bases). Trimming cost V 7 bases and J 0 bases, with 10 bases left between them. The CDR3 extends over 14 amino acids. In germline, CDR1 is SGDLS, CDR2 YYNGEE. The CDR3 sequence: CASRLAPNTGELFF. As DNA, the CDR3 is TGTGCCAGCCGGTTAGCGCCGAACACCGGGGAGCTGTTTTTT.

The rearrangement links TRBV7-2 to TRBJ1-1; the D is unclear. This CDR3 has 13 amino acids. CDR1 is SGHTA and CDR2 is FQGNSA in the germline V gene. Trimming cost V 5 bases and J 10 bases, with 17 bases left between them. In nucleotides, the CDR3 is TGTGCCAGCAGCGGTGGAGGGAGTGAGGGAGCTTTCTTT. It encodes CASSGGGSEGAFF.

This rearrangement joins TRBV6-4 to TRBJ1-2; D might be TRBD1 (5 bases). Germline V CDR1 and CDR2: MRHNA, SNTAGT. The CDR3 runs 13 residues. Trimming pared 3 bases from V and 7 bases from J, leaving 12 bases between. The CDR3 DNA follows: TGTGCCAGCAGTGAAGGGTCAGGGACTGGCTACACCTTC. Residues: CASSEGSGTGYTF.

The chain combines TRBV29-1 with TRBJ2-2; 8 positions match TRBD1. The trim removed 5 bases at V and 0 bases at J, leaving 2 bases unmatched. The CDR3 is 14 amino acids. The V gene's germline CDR1 is SQVTM and CDR2 ANQGSEA. CDR3 DNA: TGCAGCGTTTGGGACAGGACGAACACCGGGGAGCTGTTTTTT. It codes for CSVWDRTNTGELFF.

The rearrangement links TRBV18 to TRBJ1-2; 7 bases are a match to TRBD1. CDR3 length equals 13 residues. Germline loops: CDR1 KGHSH, CDR2 LQKENI. Trimming at V came to 1 base and at J to 8 bases, leaving 4 bases not matched to a gene. CDR3 protein: CASSPQGAGGYTF. The DNA of the CDR3 is TGTGCCAGCTCACCACAGGGGGCAGGAGGCTACACCTTC.

This clone was detected a few times. The chain links TRBV28 to TRBJ2-1; 12 bases are a match to TRBD2. The V gene's germline CDR1 is MDHEN and CDR2 SYDVKM. This CDR3 spans 17 amino acids. Trimming took 1 base from V and 10 from J; bases not matched to a gene: 11. The CDR3 region has the DNA TGTGCCAGCAGTTTATTTGACCTAGCGGGAGGGCCGGGGGAGCAGTTCTTC. Protein product: CASSLFDLAGGPGEQFF.

The chain carries TRBV13 and TRBJ2-2, with 13 bases identical to TRBD2. The CDR3 extends over 17 amino acids. Losses at the gene ends were 3 bases for V and 7 bases for J; bases not matched to a gene: 8. CDR1 and CDR2 from the germline V gene are PRHDT and FYEKMQ (reference sequence). In DNA form, the CDR3 reads TGTGCCAGCAGCTTTCTTCGGACTAGCGGGAGTAGCGGGGAGCTGTTTTTT. Translation: CASSFLRTSGSSGELFF.